This T cell receptor beta chain stems from a study of blood T cell repertoires in COVID-19 (dated by TCRdb to 2018 to 2021). For the study in its entirety: Samples covering the acute and convalescent phases of COVID-19 were provided by collaborators in the United States, Italy and Spain. The material from the prospective study consisted of cDNA or gDNA derived from T cells, B-cell-depleted T cells, or PBMCs. Deeply sampled blood TCRbeta repertoires from subjects exposed to, actively infected with, or recovered from COVID-19 were included in the dataset. The repertoires were released in a freely available public database meant as a resource for research on the immune response to SARS-CoV-2. The samples were drawn from two sources: the first 160 participants of the ongoing ImmuneRACE study, and fewer than 1,500 subjects contributed by 6 global collaborators. The sample metadata nearly always contained a de-identified subject ID, COVID-19 status, age in years and sex. HLA class I and class II types, where available, came from metadata supplied by the sample provider rather than from assay-based typing. The investigation overall reported the following: The quantity of clinical and demographic metadata differed by source and by participant and was supplied without curation.

On this clone: The specificity of this receptor is unknown. Base qualities are not recorded, but no much larger clone differs from it by a single base.

Whole blood was collected in K2EDTA tubes by collaborating institutions according to the institutions' own protocols. For TCRbeta analysis, collaborator samples were shipped as frozen whole blood, as isolated PBMCs, or as DNA extracted from either sample type. TCRbeta CDR3 regions were amplified from genomic DNA using the immunoSEQ Assay, a bias-controlled multiplex PCR. Per the source publication's procedure: The number of nucleated cells in each sample was estimated from the amplification of reference gene primers within the assay. Sequence reads were collapsed and filtered to measure the absolute abundance of every unique TCRbeta CDR3 rearrangement. For each sample, productive Simpson clonality was calculated as the square root of Simpson's diversity index across productive rearrangements. TCRdb carries this immuneACCESS record with in-frame sequences only. Its versions omit some clonotypes, under half of them owing to an unresolved V gene in the studies checked, with the rest unexplained. V, J and clone size were drawn from that table, and D and trimming were deduced from the DNA. Present in this sample are tens of thousands of clones, 70% to 85% of which were seen just once. Roughly 0.83% of the sample is in the top ten clones.

CDR1 and CDR2, per the germline V gene (reference sequence), are GTSNPN and SVGIG. The junction shows trimming of 0 bases on V and 4 bases on J, and the gene matches do not reach 5 bases of it. The CDR3, from cysteine to phenylalanine, totals 15 residues. Kept here is only the CDR3 DNA, which spans 45 bases and is read in frame from base 1. The rearranged chain carries TRBV30 and TRBJ2-3; 9 of the junction bases match TRBD2. The sample taken for sequencing was peripheral blood. The source is a woman between 65 and 79 years old with acute or convalescent COVID-19. The DNA reads as follows: TGTGCCTGGAGTGTGGGTAGCGGGGGAGCAGATACGCAGTATTTT. Its protein reads: CAWSVGSGGADTQYF.